These 19 T cell receptor beta chains were all obtained from the same sample, sequenced in a study of regulatory T cells in long-lasting Graves disease. Time point indicated: newly diagnosed GD, antithyroid drugs for less than 3 months. After RNA was extracted from PBMCs, the TCR library was made from it. Building the TCR beta libraries relied on iRepertoire HTBI primers, and CDR3 regions underwent Arm-PCR. One entry per CDR3 protein results from TCRdb running MiXCR on the multiplex PCR reads. The table lists about 560,000 distinct CDR3 sequences, roughly a sixth of them singletons. These data were likewise used in another study, on T cells in Graves' hyperthyroidism and ophthalmopathy.

Specimen: peripheral blood mononuclear cells (PBMCs), collected at new diagnosis, from a patient treated with antithyroid drugs. These receptors originate from a man aged 18-30 years with Graves disease.

V gene TRBV20-1 combines with J gene TRBJ2-3; the match to TRBD2 covers 13 bases. Losses at the gene ends were 6 bases for V and 6 bases for J; bases not matched to a gene: 6. Germline V CDR1 and CDR2: DFQATT, SNEGSKA (reference sequence). This CDR3 contains 14 residues. The CDR3 DNA is TGCAGTGCGGGACTAGCGGGACCTAGGGATACGCAGTATTTT. This sequence encodes CSAGLAGPRDTQYF.

This clonotype appeared a few times. The chain combines TRBV20-1 with TRBJ1-3, with TRBD1 as a possible D gene (5 bases). There are 13 residues in the CDR3. Trimming stripped 6 bases from V and 2 bases from J, with 11 bases between. Germline V lookup: CDR1 DFQATT, CDR2 SNEGSKA (reference sequence). The CDR3 protein is CSAGAGPGNTIYF. The CDR3 DNA is TGCAGTGCCGGTGCGGGACCTGGAAACACCATATATTTT.

V usage is TRBV27 and J usage is TRBJ1-4, with 12 bases identical to TRBD1. The CDR3 sequence is 19 residues long. The V segment lost 10 bases and the J segment 3 bases; nucleotides outside the gene matches: 18. CDR1 and CDR2 (germline): MNHEY, SMNVEV (reference sequence). CDR3 amino acids: CANSLLLRGQGAPNEKLFF. CDR3 coding DNA: TGTGCCAACAGCCTTCTTCTAAGGGGACAGGGGGCTCCTAATGAAAAACTGTTTTTT.

The DNA for the CDR3 is TGCAGTGCTAGGAAGTCAGATACGCAGTATTTT. Protein: CSARKSDTQYF. This chain joins TRBV20-1 and TRBJ2-3; D not resolved. The CDR3 extends over 11 amino acids. Germline CDR1 reads DFQATT; CDR2 reads SNEGSKA (reference sequence). The V end was cut by 3 bases, the J end by 4 bases, with 5 bases between.

This clonotype was detected ten times or more. The V call is TRBV7-8, the J call TRBJ2-3; 11 nucleotides match TRBD2. This CDR3 region has 16 residues. The trim removed 6 bases at V and 3 bases at J, leaving 8 bases unmatched. Germline V gene sequence: CDR1 SGHVS, CDR2 FQNEAQ. For the CDR3, the DNA is TGTGCCAGCAGTCTTAGCGGGAGGGCCCGGACAGATACGCAGTATTTT. Amino acids: CASSLSGRARTDTQYF.

This clonotype was observed a handful of times. The rearrangement uses TRBV4-2 and TRBJ1-5; TRBD1 is a possible D gene (6 bases). This CDR3 region has 16 residues. Between the trimmed V and J ends, which lost 0 bases and 7 bases, there was a span of 16 bases. The V gene's germline CDR1 is LGHNA and CDR2 YNFKEQ. The CDR3: CASSQDEGGAGQPQHF. Written as DNA, the CDR3 is TGTGCCAGCAGCCAAGACGAAGGGGGGGCAGGGCAGCCCCAGCATTTT.

In its sample, this clonotype was seen many times. The chain links TRBV27 to TRBJ2-7, with 8 nucleotides matching TRBD2. V lost 4 bases, J lost 3 bases, and 11 bases stayed unmatched. CDR1 and CDR2 (germline): MNHEY, SMNVEV (reference sequence). The CDR3 totals 16 residues. CDR3 sequence (DNA): TGTGCCAGCAGTTCGGGGGGGGCGGGAGTTCGCTACGAGCAGTACTTC. This translates into CASSSGGAGVRYEQYF.

This clonotype showed up just a few times. The rearrangement joins TRBV7-8 to TRBJ1-4, with D unclear. Per germline, CDR1 SGHVS and CDR2 FQNEAQ. The length of the CDR3 is 17 residues. Between the trimmed V and J ends, which lost 1 base and 0 bases, there was a span of 12 bases. CDR3 nucleotides: TGTGCCAGCAGCTTAGAGAGCGGGTGGGCAACTAATGAAAAACTGTTTTTT. It specifies CASSLESGWATNEKLFF.

The V and J genes are TRBV20-1 and TRBJ2-7; 9 bases map to TRBD2. This CDR3 spans 13 amino acids. The junction had 1 base not matched to a gene; V was cut back by 0 bases and J by 4 bases. In germline, CDR1 is DFQATT, CDR2 SNEGSKA (reference sequence). The CDR3 DNA reads TGCAGTGCTAGAGACGGACTAGCGTACGAGCAGTACTTC. It is translated as CSARDGLAYEQYF.

This clonotype was counted at least ten times. V and J are TRBV2 and TRBJ2-1, with 8 bases identical to TRBD2. V was clipped by 3 bases and J by 0 bases; unmatched bases: 7. The CDR3 contains 17 residues. Germline-derived CDR1 and CDR2 are SNHLY and FYNNEI. CDR3 nucleotides: TGTGCCAGCAGTGAGAGGCTAAGCGGGAGCTCCTACAATGAGCAGTTCTTC. Translating it yields CASSERLSGSSYNEQFF. The variable domain in full, with the rest retrieved from reference TRBV2 and TRBJ2-1, is EPEVTQTPSHQVTQMGQEVILRCVPISNHLYFYWYRQILGQKVEFLVSFYNNEISEKSEIFDDQFSVERPDGSNFTLKIRSTKLEDSAMYFCASSERLSGSSYNEQFFGPGTRLTVL.

In this sample, this clonotype turned up many times. CDR3 loop: CASSLGQGAGTEAFF. CDR3 in DNA: TGTGCCAGCAGCTTAGGACAGGGAGCTGGCACTGAAGCTTTCTTT. This chain joins TRBV13 and TRBJ1-1; perhaps TRBD1 as D (6 bases). CDR1 is PRHDT, CDR2 FYEKMQ, per germline (reference sequence). Trimming shortened V by 0 bases and J by 4 bases, and 12 bases separated the two germline ends. The CDR3 is 15 residues long.

This clonotype was found many times. The junction departs from germline at one end; a sequencing error may be responsible. CDR3 protein: CASSDSRGPQETQYF. CDR3 in DNA: TGTGCCAGCAGTGACTCGCGGGGCCCCCAAGAGACCCAGTACTTC. The chain joins TRBV6-5 to TRBJ2-5, with a tentative D call TRBD2 (6 bases). Germline CDR1 is MNHEY and CDR2 is SVGAGI. The length of the CDR3 is 15 residues.

This clonotype was recorded a few times. The junction and the germline gene differ at one end; a read error may be behind it. The chain employs TRBV3-1 and TRBJ2-7; D gene unclear. There are 11 residues in the CDR3. Germline CDR1 reads LGHDT; CDR2 reads YNNKEL (reference sequence). CDR3 residues: CPSSQGREQYF. The CDR3 nucleotides read TGTCCCAGCAGCCAAGGGCGCGAGCAGTACTTC.

Comments on this clonotype: This could be a read error, since a much larger clone is one nucleotide away. The chain joins TRBV27 to TRBJ2-5; D unclear. CDR1 is MNHEY and CDR2 is SMNVEV in the germline V gene (reference sequence). The CDR3 length is 15 residues. Trimming took off 6 bases at V and 1 base at J, with 15 bases between the two ends. This CDR3 is CASSQDLDSQETQYF. The CDR3 DNA reads as TGTGCCAGCAGCCAAGATCTAGATTCCCAAGAGACCCAGTACTTC.

The CDR3 DNA sequence: TGTGCCTGGAGTGTGGGTAGCGGGAAAGATACGCAGTATTTT. This sequence encodes CAWSVGSGKDTQYF. The chain has TRBV30 and TRBJ2-3, with 8 bases identical to TRBD2. In germline, CDR1 is GTSNPN, CDR2 SVGIG (reference sequence). This CDR3 is 14 amino acids long. V was clipped by 0 bases and J by 5 bases; unmatched bases: 4.

This clonotype appeared many times. The gene calls are TRBV5-1 and TRBJ1-5; TRBD1 is a possible D gene (5 bases). This CDR3 spans 15 amino acids. Trimming cost V 4 bases and J 2 bases, with 13 bases left between them. Germline V gives CDR1 SGHRS, CDR2 YFSETQ. This CDR3 is CASSPSGGGNQPQHF. The DNA of the CDR3 is TGCGCCAGCAGCCCGTCGGGAGGGGGCAATCAGCCCCAGCATTTT.

There are a few counts of this clonotype. The chain joins TRBV2 to TRBJ2-1, with D perhaps matching TRBD2 (5 bases). Per germline, CDR1 SNHLY and CDR2 FYNNEI. With 3 bases removed from V and 10 bases from J, the gap between germline ends came to 19 bases. CDR3 length: 15 amino acids. CDR3 region: CASSDSSGLTWEQFF. The CDR3 bases are TGTGCCAGCAGTGATTCAAGCGGTTTAACCTGGGAGCAGTTCTTC.

This clonotype was seen repeatedly, ten times or more. J is TRBJ1-1 and V is TRBV25-1; unclear D gene. The CDR3 consists of 15 residues. V was clipped by 3 bases and J by 3 bases, with 14 bases between them. The germline gives CDR1 MGHDK, CDR2 SYGVNS. The DNA of the CDR3 is TGTGCCAGCAGTGATGGGGTGTCCCATTACACTGAAGCTTTCTTT. Residues: CASSDGVSHYTEAFF. Filled out from reference TRBV25-1 and TRBJ1-1, the complete variable domain reads EADIYQTPRYLVIGTGKKITLECSQTMGHDKMYWYQQDPGMELHLIHYSYGVNSTEKGDLSSESTVSRIRTEHFPLTLESARPSHTSQYLCASSDGVSHYTEAFFGQGTRLTVV.

Details on this clonotype: One end of the junction fails to match germline, which may point to a read error. This chain links TRBV2 with TRBJ2-1; D gene unclear. This CDR3 has 14 residues. CDR1 is SNHLY, CDR2 FYNNEI, per germline. This chain's CDR3 is CASSLTTSPGRVGW. CDR3 DNA sequence: TGTGCCAGCAGTTTAACAACCTCACCGGGTCGGGTCGGCTGG. Full variable domain (missing parts from reference TRBV2 and TRBJ2-1): EPEVTQTPSHQVTQMGQEVILRCVPISNHLYFYWYRQILGQKVEFLVSFYNNEISEKSEIFDDQFSVERPDGSNFTLKIRSTKLEDSAMYFCASSLTTSPGRVGWGPGTRLTVL.